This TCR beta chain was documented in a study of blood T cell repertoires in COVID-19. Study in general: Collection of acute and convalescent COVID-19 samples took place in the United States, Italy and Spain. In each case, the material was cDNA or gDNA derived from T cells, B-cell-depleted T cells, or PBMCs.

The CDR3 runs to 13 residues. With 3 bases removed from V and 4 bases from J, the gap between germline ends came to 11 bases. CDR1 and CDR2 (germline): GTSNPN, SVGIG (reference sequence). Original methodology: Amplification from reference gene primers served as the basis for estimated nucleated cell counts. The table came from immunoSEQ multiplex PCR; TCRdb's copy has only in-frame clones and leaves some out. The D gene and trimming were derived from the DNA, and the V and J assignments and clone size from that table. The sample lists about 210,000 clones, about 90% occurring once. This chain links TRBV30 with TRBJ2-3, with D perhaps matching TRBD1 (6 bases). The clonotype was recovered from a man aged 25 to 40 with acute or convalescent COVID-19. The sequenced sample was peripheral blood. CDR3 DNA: TGTGCCTGGAGACAGGGTAGCCCAGATACGCAGTATTTT. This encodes CAWRQGSPDTQYF.